Below are 13 T cell receptor beta chains sequenced from a single sample in a study of robustness of blood B and T cell sequencing. cDNA was made with a 5' template-switch oligo adding a universal priming site. Every cDNA molecule received a random 12-nucleotide UMI from the template-switch oligo. A single record per CDR3 protein comes from TCRdb applying MiXCR to the PCR reads. The sample records about 3,600 distinct CDR3 sequences, around half being singletons. TCR beta repertoires were quantified from mRNA rather than genomic DNA. The specimen sequenced was peripheral blood. These receptor sequences come from a human donor in good health.

This chain links TRBV20-1 with TRBJ2-3, with D possibly being TRBD2 (6 bases). The ends were cut back, 0 bases at V and 3 bases at J, with 16 bases in the middle. Looked up from germline, CDR1 is DFQATT and CDR2 is SNEGSKA (reference sequence). The CDR3 sequence is 16 residues long. The CDR3 loop is CSARDPWAGRTDTQYF. DNA for the CDR3: TGCAGTGCTAGAGACCCATGGGCAGGGAGGACAGATACGCAGTATTTT.

V and J are TRBV4-1 and TRBJ1-4; 10 positions agree with TRBD1. The trim removed 2 bases at V and 4 bases at J, leaving 16 bases unmatched. CDR1 is MGHRA, CDR2 YSYEKL, per germline. The CDR3 sequence is 20 residues long. DNA of the CDR3: TGCGCCAGCAGCCAAAGCTCGGGGACAGGGGCTGCCAGCGATAATGAAAAACTGTTTTTT. Amino acid sequence: CASSQSSGTGAASDNEKLFF.

CDR3 amino acids: CATSETGPSGNTIYF. CDR3 in DNA: TGTGCCACCAGCGAAACAGGCCCCTCTGGAAACACCATATATTTT. The gene calls are TRBV24-1 and TRBJ1-3, with D possibly TRBD1 on 5 matching bases. The V gene lost 7 bases and the J gene lost 0 bases, with 12 bases spanning the gap. This CDR3 contains 15 residues. Per germline, CDR1 KGHDR and CDR2 SFDVKD.

The genes are TRBV4-3 and TRBJ1-6; TRBD1 aligns across 8 bases. Germline V gene lookup returns CDR1 LGHNA and CDR2 YSLEER. This CDR3 is 18 amino acids long. Unmatched junction bases numbered 10, after V lost 2 bases and J lost 4 bases. CDR3 sequence: CASSQYRQGAYYNSPLHF. The DNA for the CDR3 is TGCGCCAGCAGCCAATATAGGCAGGGGGCGTATTATAATTCACCCCTCCACTTT.

Judged by abundance, this clonotype is medium-sized. The rearrangement joins TRBV6-5 to TRBJ1-1; the D is unclear. The germline CDR1 and CDR2 sequences are MNHEY and SVGAGI. Between the trimmed V and J ends, which lost 2 bases and 4 bases, there was a span of 11 bases. The CDR3 consists of 14 residues. CDR3 amino acids: CASSYTTLSTEAFF. In DNA, the CDR3 is TGTGCCAGCAGTTACACCACACTGAGCACTGAAGCTTTCTTT.

The chain links TRBV20-1 to TRBJ1-6, with no clear D. Germline V gives CDR1 DFQATT, CDR2 SNEGSKA (reference sequence). Trimming shortened V by 2 bases and J by 7 bases, and 15 bases separated the two germline ends. This CDR3 contains 15 residues. CDR3 residues: CSARLKAQSNSPLHF. The CDR3 coding sequence is TGCAGTGCTAGATTGAAGGCACAGTCGAATTCACCCCTCCACTTT.

The chain couples TRBV7-2 to TRBJ1-2; 9 bases are a match to TRBD1. This CDR3 comprises 14 residues. J was trimmed by 8 bases and V by 1 base; bases with no gene match: 5. Per the germline V gene, CDR1 is SGHTA and CDR2 is FQGNSA. The CDR3 loop reads CASSLVGTGFGYTF. Written as DNA, the CDR3 is TGTGCCAGCAGCTTAGTTGGGACAGGGTTCGGCTACACCTTC. Complete variable domain (other parts from reference TRBV7-2 and TRBJ1-2): GAGVSQSPSNKVTEKGKDVELRCDPISGHTALYWYRQSLGQGLEFLIYFQGNSAPDKSGLPSDRFSAERTGGSVSTLTIQRTQQEDSAVYLCASSLVGTGFGYTFGSGTRLTVV.

The chain is built from TRBV20-1 and TRBJ2-2; 7 nucleotides agree with TRBD1. The length of the CDR3 is 18 residues. The V gene's germline CDR1 is DFQATT and CDR2 SNEGSKA (reference sequence). V lost 2 bases to trimming and J lost 2 bases; unmatched junction nucleotides: 14. CDR3 nucleotides: TGCAGTGCTAGACTTCTAATCCCCGGGACAGACAACACCGGGGAGCTGTTTTTT. Its translation: CSARLLIPGTDNTGELFF.

The rearrangement joins TRBV29-1 to TRBJ2-7; 11 nucleotides match TRBD2. The length of the CDR3 is 13 residues. V was clipped by 7 bases and J by 5 bases; unmatched bases: 7. Per germline, CDR1 SQVTM and CDR2 ANQGSEA. The CDR3, as DNA: TGCAGCGCTTTAGCGGGGGGGCTTAACGAGCAGTACTTC. Translating gives CSALAGGLNEQYF.

The rearrangement uses TRBV20-1 and TRBJ1-2; D remains unclear. Per germline, CDR1 DFQATT and CDR2 SNEGSKA (reference sequence). The V gene lost 4 bases and the J gene lost 8 bases, with 11 bases spanning the gap. CDR3 length: 11 amino acids. The CDR3 protein is CSATRSGGYTF. In nucleotides, the CDR3 is TGCAGTGCTACTAGGTCGGGGGGCTACACCTTC.

A note on this clonotype: Relative to the germline gene, one junction end is altered; a read error may explain this. The V gene is TRBV7-3, the J gene TRBJ2-7, with a weak D call TRBD2 (5 bases). Germline V gene sequence: CDR1 SGHTA, CDR2 FQGTGA. CDR3 length equals 14 residues. CDR3 bases: TGTGCCAGCAGATTAACCCTCCTAGCAGGCGAGCAGTACTTC. Translating gives CASRLTLLAGEQYF.

The chain combines TRBV2 with TRBJ2-3; no clear D. Germline-derived CDR1 and CDR2 are SNHLY and FYNNEI. The CDR3 totals 12 residues. The ends were cut back, 6 bases at V and 0 bases at J, with 4 bases in the middle. The DNA of the CDR3 is TGTGCCAGCAGCCGTAGCACAGATACGCAGTATTTT. It is translated as CASSRSTDTQYF.

This chain joins TRBV4-2 and TRBJ1-2; maybe TRBD1 (6 bases). The CDR3 has 15 residues. Germline V CDR1 and CDR2: LGHNA, YNFKEQ. Trimming stripped 2 bases from V and 4 bases from J, with 14 bases between. The CDR3 bases are TGTGCCAGCAGCCAATCGGACAGTGCAAGCTATGGCTACACCTTC. Encoded protein: CASSQSDSASYGYTF.